This T cell receptor (beta chain) is from a study of T cells in tumors after PD-1 blockade. Across the study: Each patient got pembrolizumab 200 mg every 3 weeks or cemiplimab 350 mg every 2 weeks. Mean per blood sample: about 110,000 templates (about 21,000-270,000), some 34,000 unique clonotypes. Findings and caveats of the study: Peripheral recruitment is suggested, as some novel exhausted tumor clones were in pre-treatment blood.

Template: tumor biopsy or peripheral blood genomic DNA, 616-6,004 ng per sample. Worth noting for this clone: Its specificity is unknown.

Using immunoSEQ multiplex PCR, the repertoire was profiled, and TCRdb retains in-frame clones only, with some absent. Here the sample spans roughly 50,000 clones, more than 70% being singletons. The sample in question was PBMCs, obtained before anti-PD-1 treatment. The sequence was collected from a human donor with basal cell carcinoma.

The CDR3 region is CASTSLAGLRNTGELFF. DNA for the CDR3: TGTGCCAGCACTTCCCTAGCGGGATTAAGGAACACCGGGGAGCTGTTTTTT. This chain uses TRBV28 with TRBJ2-2; TRBD2 matches 9 bases. The CDR3 is 17 residues long. Germline assignment: CDR1 MDHEN and CDR2 SYDVKM. With V trimmed by 7 bases and J by 1 base, 10 bases remained unmatched.